These 7 T cell receptor beta chains originate from one sample sequenced in a study of cytomegalovirus exposure and HLA in healthy donors. Clones were sequenced by immunoSEQ multiplex PCR, and TCRdb holds only the in-frame ones, with some missing. The sample includes 55,000 to 85,000 clones, 94% of them seen just once. Specimen: PBMCs. The receptors derive from a woman aged 18-29 years in good health and CMV-seronegative.

The chain uses TRBV6-4 and TRBJ2-3; TRBD2 agrees at 13 bases. J lost 4 bases, V lost 6 bases, and 4 bases had no gene match. The CDR3 totals 15 residues. The germline gives CDR1 MRHNA, CDR2 SNTAGT. CDR3 sequence reads: CASSKTSGGSDTQYF. CDR3 sequence (DNA): TGTGCCAGCAGCAAGACTAGCGGGGGGTCAGATACGCAGTATTTT.

The rearrangement joins TRBV28 to TRBJ2-7, with D uncertain. CDR3 length equals 11 residues. V was clipped by 4 bases and J by 1 base, with 2 bases between them. CDR1 and CDR2 from the germline V gene are MDHEN and SYDVKM. The CDR3 sequence is CASSSSYEQYF. The DNA of the CDR3 is TGTGCCAGCAGTTCATCCTACGAGCAGTACTTC.

CDR3 sequence (DNA): TGTGCCAGCAGCCTACTGACTAGCGGGAGGGACTACAATGAGCAGTTCTTC. Translation: CASSLLTSGRDYNEQFF. The rearrangement joins TRBV13 to TRBJ2-1; 14 nucleotides agree with TRBD2. Germline CDR1 is PRHDT and CDR2 is FYEKMQ (reference sequence). The CDR3 runs to 17 residues. J lost 3 bases, V lost 5 bases, and 6 bases had no gene match.

As for this clone: Within the sample, other DNA sequences also encode this same CDR3. Written as DNA, the CDR3 is TGTGCCAGCAGCCTAGGGGCAGGCTATGGCTACACCTTC. Protein product: CASSLGAGYGYTF. The chain is built from TRBV7-9 and TRBJ1-2, with D maybe TRBD1 (5 bases). The length of the CDR3 is 13 residues. Looked up from germline, CDR1 is SEHNR and CDR2 is FQNEAQ (reference sequence). Trimming took 5 bases from V and 4 from J, leaving 11 bases between them.

V and J are TRBV6-6 and TRBJ2-3, with 7 bases aligning to TRBD1. The junction had 8 bases not matched to a gene; V was cut back by 6 bases and J by 5 bases. Germline V CDR1 and CDR2: MNHNY, SVGAGI (reference sequence). There are 14 residues in the CDR3. As DNA, the CDR3 is TGTGCCAGCAGCCAAGGACAGGAAATAGATACGCAGTATTTT. Protein sequence: CASSQGQEIDTQYF.

The chain employs TRBV5-4 and TRBJ2-2; tentative D call: TRBD2 (5 bases). There are 13 residues in the CDR3. With 4 bases removed from V and 4 bases from J, the gap between germline ends came to 8 bases. Germline lookup yields CDR1 SGHNT and CDR2 YYREEE (reference sequence). The CDR3 sequence: CASSRDSTGELFF. The DNA for the CDR3 is TGTGCCAGCAGCCGGGATAGCACCGGGGAGCTGTTTTTT.

The CDR3 sequence is CASSFISEEGGEQYF. The CDR3 DNA sequence: TGCGCCAGCAGCTTCATCTCCGAAGAGGGTGGGGAGCAGTACTTC. J is TRBJ2-7 and V is TRBV5-1; the D gene is possibly TRBD2 (5 bases). CDR1 and CDR2 (germline): SGHRS, YFSETQ. Trimming left V 2 bases short and J 7 bases short, with 19 bases between. This CDR3 spans 15 amino acids. Filled out from reference TRBV5-1 and TRBJ2-7, the complete variable domain reads KAGVTQTPRYLIKTRGQQVTLSCSPISGHRSVSWYQQTPGQGLQFLFEYFSETQRNKGNFPGRFSGRQFSNSRSEMNVSTLELGDSALYLCASSFISEEGGEQYFGPGTRLTVT.